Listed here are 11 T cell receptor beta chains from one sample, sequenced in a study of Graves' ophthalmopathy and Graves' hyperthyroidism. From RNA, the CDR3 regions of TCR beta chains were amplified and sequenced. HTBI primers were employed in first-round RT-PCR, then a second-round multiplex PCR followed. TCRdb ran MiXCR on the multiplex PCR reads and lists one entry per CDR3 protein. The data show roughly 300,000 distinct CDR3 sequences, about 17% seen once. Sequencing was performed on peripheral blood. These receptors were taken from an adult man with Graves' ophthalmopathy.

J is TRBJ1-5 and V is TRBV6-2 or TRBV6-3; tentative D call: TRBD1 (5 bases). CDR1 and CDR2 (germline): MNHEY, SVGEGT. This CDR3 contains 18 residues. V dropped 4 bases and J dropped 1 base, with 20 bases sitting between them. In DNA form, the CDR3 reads TGTGCCAGCAGTTTCCTACTCCGGGACGGACGAAGCAATCAGCCCCAGCATTTT. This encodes CASSFLLRDGRSNQPQHF.

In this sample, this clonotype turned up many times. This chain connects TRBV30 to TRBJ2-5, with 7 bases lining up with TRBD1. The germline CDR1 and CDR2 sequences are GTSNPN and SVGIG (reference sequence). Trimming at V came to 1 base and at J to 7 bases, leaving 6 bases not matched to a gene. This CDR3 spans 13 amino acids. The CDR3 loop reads CAWSGQGEWTQYF. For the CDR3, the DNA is TGTGCCTGGAGTGGACAGGGCGAGTGGACCCAGTACTTC.

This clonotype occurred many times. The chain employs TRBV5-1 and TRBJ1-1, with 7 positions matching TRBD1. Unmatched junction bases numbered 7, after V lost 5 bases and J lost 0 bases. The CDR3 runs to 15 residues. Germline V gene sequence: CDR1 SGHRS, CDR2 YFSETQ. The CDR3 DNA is TGCGCCAGCAGGCAGAGCACAGGGGTGAACACTGAAGCTTTCTTT. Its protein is CASRQSTGVNTEAFF.

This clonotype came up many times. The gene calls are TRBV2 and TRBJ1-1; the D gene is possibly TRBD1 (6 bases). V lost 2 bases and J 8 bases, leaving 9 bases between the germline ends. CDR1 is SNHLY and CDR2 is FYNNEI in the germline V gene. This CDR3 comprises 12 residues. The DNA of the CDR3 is TGTGCCAGCAGTGAAAACAGGGCCGAAGCTTTCTTT. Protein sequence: CASSENRAEAFF.

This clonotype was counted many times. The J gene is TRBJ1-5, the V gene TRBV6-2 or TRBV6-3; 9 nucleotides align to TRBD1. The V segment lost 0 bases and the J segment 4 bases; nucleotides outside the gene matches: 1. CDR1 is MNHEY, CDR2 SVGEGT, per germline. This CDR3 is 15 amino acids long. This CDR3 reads CASSYSDRGNQPQHF. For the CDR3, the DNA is TGTGCCAGCAGTTACTCGGACAGGGGTAATCAGCCCCAGCATTTT.

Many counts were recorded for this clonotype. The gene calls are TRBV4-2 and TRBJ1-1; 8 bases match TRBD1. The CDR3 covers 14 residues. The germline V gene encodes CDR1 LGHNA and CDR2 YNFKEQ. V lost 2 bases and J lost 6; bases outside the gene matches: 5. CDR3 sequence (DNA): TGTGCCAGCAGCCAACGCGGACAGGGCTCTGAAGCTTTCTTT. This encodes CASSQRGQGSEAFF.

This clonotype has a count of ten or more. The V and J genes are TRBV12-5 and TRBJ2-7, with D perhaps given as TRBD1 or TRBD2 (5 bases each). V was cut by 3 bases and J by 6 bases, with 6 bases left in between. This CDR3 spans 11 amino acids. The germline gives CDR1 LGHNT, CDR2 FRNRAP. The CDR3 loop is CASGFGGEQYF. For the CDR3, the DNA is TGTGCTAGTGGTTTTGGGGGCGAGCAGTACTTC.

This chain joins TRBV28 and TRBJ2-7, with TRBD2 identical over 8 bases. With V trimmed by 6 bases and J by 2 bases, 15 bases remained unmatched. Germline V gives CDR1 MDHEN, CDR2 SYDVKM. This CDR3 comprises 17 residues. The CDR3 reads CASRIGVSGNGAYEQYF. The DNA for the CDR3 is TGTGCCAGCAGGATTGGGGTTAGCGGGAACGGCGCCTACGAGCAGTACTTC.

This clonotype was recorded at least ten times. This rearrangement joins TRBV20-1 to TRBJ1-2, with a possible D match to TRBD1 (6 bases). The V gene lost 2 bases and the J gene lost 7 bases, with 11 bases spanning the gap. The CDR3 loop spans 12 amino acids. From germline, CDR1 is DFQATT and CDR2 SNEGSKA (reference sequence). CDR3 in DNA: TGCAGTGCTAGAAGGACAGACCCTGGCTACACCTTC. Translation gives CSARRTDPGYTF.

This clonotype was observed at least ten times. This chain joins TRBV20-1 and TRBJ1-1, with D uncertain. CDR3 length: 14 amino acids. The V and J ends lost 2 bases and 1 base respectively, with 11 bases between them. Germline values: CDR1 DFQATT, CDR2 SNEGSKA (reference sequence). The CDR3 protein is CSARSDDKNTEAFF. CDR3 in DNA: TGCAGTGCTAGATCCGACGATAAGAACACTGAAGCTTTCTTT.

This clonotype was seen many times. CDR3 sequence: CAISGTGDNQPQHF. The CDR3 region has the DNA TGTGCCATCAGTGGAACAGGGGACAATCAGCCCCAGCATTTT. This sequence joins TRBV10-3 and TRBJ1-5, with TRBD1 matching 7 bases. Germline V gives CDR1 ENHRY, CDR2 SYGVKD. The V and J ends lost 4 bases and 3 bases, in that order; junction bases with no gene match: 3. CDR3 length: 14 residues.